Reported below is one TCR beta chain. The data stem from a study of T cell responses to AZD1222 COVID-19 vaccine. V was trimmed by 5 bases and J by 6 bases, leaving 11 bases between them. Germline V gives CDR1 LNHDA, CDR2 SQIVND (reference sequence). This CDR3 spans 13 amino acids. The assay was immunoSEQ multiplex PCR, and TCRdb's table has in-frame clones only and misses some. The sample contains fewer than 65,000 clones, roughly nine tenths of which appear only once. The J gene is TRBJ1-5, the V gene TRBV19, with D unresolved. This TCR came from an adult who received the AZD1222 COVID-19 vaccine. The sequencing used peripheral blood, collected 28 days after the second AZD1222 dose. CDR3 amino acids: CASSALRFQPQHF. CDR3 bases: TGTGCCAGTAGTGCTTTGAGGTTTCAGCCCCAGCATTTT. The complete variable domain, with remaining parts taken from reference TRBV19 and TRBJ1-5, reads DGGITQSPKYLFRKEGQNVTLSCEQNLNHDAMYWYRQDPGQGLRLIYYSQIVNDFQKGDIAEGYSVSREKKESFPLTVTSAQKNPTAFYLCASSALRFQPQHFGDGTRLSIL.